What follows are 6 T cell receptor beta chains derived from one specimen sequenced in a study of blood T cell repertoires in COVID-19. Using immunoSEQ multiplex PCR, the repertoire was profiled, and TCRdb retains in-frame clones only, with some absent. This sample carries roughly 180,000 clones, 75% to 85% of them seen once, and the ten largest clones take 11%. Sequencing was carried out using peripheral blood. The receptors originated from a woman between 35 and 50 years old with COVID-19, enrolled during active disease.

V and J are TRBV28 and TRBJ1-4, with 8 bases aligning to TRBD1. In germline, CDR1 is MDHEN, CDR2 SYDVKM. V lost 6 bases to trimming and J lost 5 bases; unmatched junction nucleotides: 5. The CDR3 spans 14 residues. CDR3 DNA sequence: TGTGCCAGCAGGGAGGACAGGGAAAATGAAAAACTGTTTTTT. This translates into CASREDRENEKLFF. Drawing the rest from reference TRBV28 and TRBJ1-4, the complete variable domain is DVKVTQSSRYLVKRTGEKVFLECVQDMDHENMFWYRQDPGLGLRLIYFSYDVKMKEKGDIPEGYSVSREKKERFSLILESASTNQTSMYLCASREDRENEKLFFGSGTQLSVL.

This chain links TRBV7-6 with TRBJ2-2; 8 bases line up with TRBD2. The germline gives CDR1 SGHVS, CDR2 FNYEAQ. Losses at the gene ends were 2 bases for V and 0 bases for J; bases not matched to a gene: 8. There are 18 residues in the CDR3. Written as DNA, the CDR3 is TGTGCCAGCAGCTTAATGGCGGCGGGAGGCCCGAACACCGGGGAGCTGTTTTTT. It codes for CASSLMAAGGPNTGELFF.

This clone has just one count. The chain recombines TRBV5-1 with TRBJ1-2, with a weak D call TRBD1 (6 bases). Per germline, CDR1 SGHRS and CDR2 YFSETQ. The CDR3 spans 13 residues. The V gene lost 4 bases and the J gene lost 7 bases, with 14 bases spanning the gap. CDR3 sequence (DNA): TGCGCCAGCAGCCTCAGGGGCAGTAGTGGCTACACCTTC. It encodes CASSLRGSSGYTF. The variable domain in full, completed from reference TRBV5-1 and TRBJ1-2, reads KAGVTQTPRYLIKTRGQQVTLSCSPISGHRSVSWYQQTPGQGLQFLFEYFSETQRNKGNFPGRFSGRQFSNSRSEMNVSTLELGDSALYLCASSLRGSSGYTFGSGTRLTVV.

The chain has TRBV28 and TRBJ1-2; 7 nucleotides agree with TRBD1. V shed 5 bases, J shed 5 bases, and the junction held 2 bases outside the gene matches. Germline CDR1 reads MDHEN; CDR2 reads SYDVKM. This CDR3 region has 12 residues. The CDR3 DNA reads as TGTGCCAGCAGTAGGGGGCGGTATGGCTACACCTTC. Translated, it gives CASSRGRYGYTF.

The chain joins TRBV20-1 to TRBJ2-1; 8 bases map to TRBD2. Trimming removed 6 bases from V and 13 bases from J; junction bases left unmatched: 8. Germline V gene data show CDR1 as DFQATT and CDR2 as SNEGSKA (reference sequence). The length of the CDR3 is 11 residues. The CDR3 DNA reads as TGCAGTGCCCGGGCCGGGAGGGGACAGTTCTTC. Translating it yields CSARAGRGQFF.

V and J are TRBV2 and TRBJ2-1; 8 bases map to TRBD2. Germline loops: CDR1 SNHLY, CDR2 FYNNEI. The CDR3 loop spans 15 amino acids. With V trimmed by 8 bases and J by 3 bases, 9 bases remained unmatched. This CDR3 reads CASYSGTRIYNEQFF. The CDR3 bases are TGTGCCAGCTACTCCGGGACTAGAATCTACAATGAGCAGTTCTTC.